This T cell receptor (beta chain) comes out of a study of response to subunit inactivated influenza vaccine. This clonotype turned up a few times. MiXCR, run by TCRdb on the RT-PCR reads, gives a single entry per CDR3 protein. This sample carries about 520,000 distinct CDR3 sequences, roughly 7.6% of them seen once, and the ten largest clones take about an eighth. The CDR3 loop spans 15 amino acids. Germline V gene data show CDR1 as SGHAT and CDR2 as FQNNGV. V was pared by 4 bases and J by 9 bases, with 10 bases of the junction left unmatched. The sequence was obtained from a man aged 50-75 years who received an inactivated influenza vaccine. The chain is built from TRBV11-2 and TRBJ2-7, with TRBD2 matching 12 bases. The sample was PBMCs from blood, taken around 25 months after vaccination. CDR3 protein: CASSSYRLAGAGQYF. CDR3 sequence (DNA): TGTGCCAGCAGCTCCTATCGACTAGCGGGGGCCGGGCAGTACTTC.